The text below deals with one TCR beta chain. TCRdb's copy holds only in-frame clones and misses some; the assay was immunoSEQ multiplex PCR. The repertoire holds 180,000 or so clones, with 91% as singletons. These data are taken from a study of control samples from healthy donors and cancer patients. Trimming took 3 bases from V and 1 from J, leaving 7 bases between them. Germline assignment: CDR1 LGHDT and CDR2 YNNKEL (reference sequence). The CDR3 loop spans 15 amino acids. The sequence was collected from a woman aged 30 to 39 in good health. The specimen sequenced was blood. This chain connects TRBV3-1 (or the pseudogene TRBV3-2) to TRBJ2-6; D is perhaps TRBD1 (6 bases). CDR3 amino acids: CASSQTGSGANVLTF. The DNA of the CDR3 is TGTGCCAGCAGCCAGACAGGTTCTGGGGCCAACGTCCTGACTTTC.